This T cell receptor (beta chain) was sequenced for a study of T-cell reconstitution after alpha-beta-depleted transplantation in children. General observations from the study: The origin of high day-60 TCRbeta diversity in some patients lay in surviving recipient T cells and thymic progenitors.

Germline CDR1 SEHNR, CDR2 FQNEAQ (reference sequence). V was cut by 2 bases and J by 6 bases, with 7 bases left in between. CDR3 length: 12 residues. It was with unique molecular identifiers that the TCRbeta library was prepared. Each CDR3 protein is one row after TCRdb ran MiXCR on the PCR reads. In the table there are approximately 80,000 distinct CDR3 sequences, around an eighth of which are singletons. Worth noting for this clonotype: Antigen specificity is unknown.

Sequenced material: PBMCs, mostly from graft donor cells, taken 180 days after TCRalphabeta/CD19-depleted stem cell transplant. The TCR sequence derives from a male patient between 2 and 15 years old who had a stem cell transplant for acute lymphoblastic leukemia, so the T cells may come from the graft donor. The V call is TRBV7-9, the J call TRBJ2-5; the D is unclear. CDR3 DNA sequence: TGTGCCAGCAGCTTATCCGGGCAGACCCAGTACTTC. This codes for CASSLSGQTQYF.